This T cell receptor beta chain was observed in a study of CD8 T cells in Susac syndrome. Across the whole study: Patients with Susac syndrome were therapy-naive, on corticosteroids, or on intravenous immunoglobulin alone at blood draw. General observations from the study: The TCR sequencing and HLA analysis in the study involved a relatively small number of individuals, as the study acknowledged.

The CDR3 extends over 13 amino acids. Germline values: CDR1 SQVTM, CDR2 ANQGSEA. Trimming removed 4 bases from V and 0 bases from J, with 7 bases in between. When the RNA was reverse transcribed, random hexamers were used with an input of roughly 0.5 to 1 ug. Multiplex immunoSEQ PCR targeted 54 Vbeta and 13 Jbeta TCR beta segments. TCRdb fed the immunoSEQ multiplex PCR reads into MiXCR, producing one record per CDR3 protein. In the table there are around 140,000 distinct CDR3 sequences, 85% to 95% of which are singletons. Comment on this clonotype: The antigen remains undetermined.

This chain links TRBV29-1 with TRBJ2-4; D possibly uses TRBD1 or TRBD2 (5 bases each). The sample comprised CD4+ T cells from PBMCs. The TCR sequence derives from a human donor with Susac syndrome. The CDR3 DNA sequence: TGCAGCGTTGTGGGGACAGCCAAAAACATTCAGTACTTC. Encoded protein: CSVVGTAKNIQYF.